This T cell receptor (beta chain) was observed in a study of cytomegalovirus exposure and HLA in healthy donors listed by TCRdb under 2017. General notes on the study: According to an earlier analysis of a few hundred of the donors, some 180 million T cells yielded 117 million unique TCR beta sequences and about 300 Gb of sequence data. Roughly 300 gigabases of sequencing data and tens of millions of unique TCR sequences were included in an early release covering about 600 HLA-typed donors. Donor age, sex, ethnicity and CMV serostatus were collected together with the repertoire data. In a later genetic analysis, genome-wide SNP genotypes for about 65% of the roughly 670 donors were used, and that subset was treated as a discovery cohort. Along with the roughly 610-subject first cohort, a separate validation cohort of over a hundred different subjects was used. To decide whether each TCR beta V gene segment behaved as functional or pseudogenic, an earlier analysis of 587 of the donors relied on high-throughput TCR beta sequencing. A later analysis re-analyzed previously published TCR beta repertoires from approximately 670 donors and added high-resolution HLA genotyping to study TCR occurrence patterns. Every discovery cohort repertoire had been produced on one sequencing platform. Both class I and class II loci were covered by HLA typing, at four-digit resolution. About five DR-DQ haplotypes were handled as single units for association and clustering, since linkage in the cohort was strong. The study profiled the T cell repertoires of 500 to 800 subjects by immunosequencing and related them to cytomegalovirus serostatus. In the later analysis, no new phenotypic data were used to find candidate immune exposures; instead, reliance was placed on TCR beta sequences and their occurrence across donors. The number of typed donors differed by locus: about 629-630 for A, B, C, DRB1 and DQB1; approximately 520 for DQA1; 606 for DPA1; and about 470 for DPB1. The study combined high-throughput TCR immunosequencing, statistical association of individual TCRs with disease status, and machine learning to predict cytomegalovirus infection status. The study aimed to test whether signatures of past pathogen exposure could be identified by cataloging public T cell receptors. Among around 400 genotyped donors of the cohort, an average of 235,054 unique TCR beta nucleotide sequences were sequenced per donor, roughly a sixth of them non-productive. Among the roughly 400 genotyped donors, around 81% belonged to the genetic ancestry cluster associated with self-reported Caucasian donors.

Study-wide findings and limitations: A few of the identified cytomegalovirus-associated TCR beta chains were confirmed in vitro to be specific for cytomegalovirus antigens. A later analysis associated 16,951 TCR beta sequences with specific HLA alleles at a false discovery rate of 0.05. Linkage disequilibrium might explain the correlated functional status among segregating V segments, but an unknown experimental factor could not be ruled out. Because counts were too low, approximately 15 rarely observed V segments, including chromosome 9 orphons, were excluded from the earlier analysis of 587 of the donors. An association between a missense DCLRE1C variant and V-gene and J-gene trimming of TCR beta chains was found in a later genetic analysis and replicated in an independent cohort. HLA typing was unavailable for some donors at each locus, so association tests used only the typed subset. In a later analysis, the rate of TCR association differed among HLA loci, with DRB1 alleles having the most associated TCRs and HLA-C alleles having the fewest. Most TCR sequences were observed very rarely across donors, whereas some public TCRs were present in many individuals. The 87-base-pair reads could not distinguish some IMGT-functional V segments, including TRBV6-2 and TRBV6-3, so those segments were excluded. A further reported finding was that TCR beta sequences accurately predicted the HLA-A and HLA-B alleles for most subjects in the first cohort. The cohort was sequenced for TCR beta chains only, and without alpha or paired-chain data the features that could be detected were limited. The only immune exposure information available for the cohort was CMV serostatus. Several of the top co-occurrence clusters appeared to be linked to parvovirus B19, influenza, CMV and Epstein-Barr virus, according to a later analysis. A later analysis found that HLA-associated TCR beta chains were more clonally expanded and had lower generation probabilities than equally common non-associated chains. The authors suggested that the approach could potentially be generalized to other disease states and immunological phenotypes. Cytomegalovirus status was reported to be diagnosed by the classifier with high specificity and sensitivity in both the original and validation cohorts. According to a later analysis, most CMV-associated TCR beta chains appeared to be HLA-restricted, and the HLA associations seemed to be driven largely by CMV exposure. In a later genetic analysis, fewer N-insertions in productive TCRs were reported among donors in an Asian-associated ancestry cluster than the roughly 670-donor mean. Assigning TCR associations to individual alleles was difficult when HLA alleles, especially DR and DQ, strongly co-occurred. An earlier analysis of 587 of the donors showed that most TCR beta V segments appeared in productive rearrangements either about 90% or about 30% of the time, which broadly matched IMGT annotations. A group of highly shared sequence variants was considered likely to be a technical artifact of the sequencing pipeline. The presence/absence analyses assumed that sequencing depth was roughly uniform across donors, and that assumption may not be true. The study listed 164 TCR beta chains as associated with cytomegalovirus.

In total, 630 or so healthy bone marrow donors made up the cohort. At the time of sampling, all cohort members were nominally healthy, though unrecorded immune exposures were likely present. The donor tested CMV seronegative, placing the donor among the 300 to 450 seronegative members of the cohort. A peripheral blood sample was provided by each donor, and peripheral blood mononuclear cells were used for TCR beta sequencing. Genomic DNA extraction from the blood cell samples was performed with the Qiagen DNeasy Blood Extraction Kit. CDR1 and CDR2, per the germline V gene (reference sequence), are LNHDA and SQIVND. CDR3 length: 14 amino acids, cysteine to phenylalanine. Only CDR3 DNA remains: 42 bases, in frame from the first base. Trimming costs V 5 bases and J 6 bases, and their ends lie 17 bases apart. The library was generated by the immunoSEQ multiplex PCR assay. A mixture of 60 forward primers for TCR Vbeta segments and 13 reverse primers for TCR Jbeta segments was used in the multiplex PCR. The CDR3 region of rearranged TCR beta genes was amplified from genomic DNA with a multiplex PCR assay. On the Illumina HiSeq System, the amplified TCR beta libraries were sequenced as 87-base-pair reads. The study's processing was this. A later analysis tallied 80 million to 95 million unique TCR beta chains across the 700 or so repertoires, and approximately 12 million of those chains were shared by two or more donors. Raw reads were error-corrected and collapsed into unique sequences by a nearest-neighbor algorithm in which closely related sequences were merged to remove PCR and sequencing errors. To assign V, D and J gene segments, CDR3 sequences were aligned to IMGT reference sequences. For a sequence to be retained, a match of at least six nucleotides was required to both a V gene segment and a J gene segment. A rearrangement was called productive if the CDR3 had no stop codons and remained in frame with V and J, and every other rearrangement was called non-productive. Following IMGT convention, CDR3 was defined as the stretch from the second conserved V-encoded cysteine to the conserved J-encoded phenylalanine. In an earlier analysis of 500 to 650 of the donors, sequences lacking an unambiguous match to a single V gene segment were excluded. In an earlier analysis of 587 of the donors, a V segment was called functional when productive rearrangements were above 56.7%, and segregating when the standard deviation between donors exceeded 5%. To diagnose cytomegalovirus status from the catalog of TCR beta chain sequences, a statistical classification framework was built. A later analysis assigned V and J genes by comparing TCR nucleotide sequences with IMGT/GENE-DB human TR gene sequences. Using the TCRdist pipeline, a later analysis assigned CDR3 sequences along with most-parsimonious VDJ recombination scenarios. In a later analysis, each TCR beta chain was defined by its CDR3 amino acid sequence together with its V-gene family, and reads without a unique V-gene family were excluded. To address suspected cross-contamination and a sequencing artifact, a later analysis removed some 620 highly shared, low-generation-probability nucleotide sequences. In a later analysis, a clonal expansion index for each public chain was calculated from normalized within-repertoire ranks of inferred template counts. Generation probabilities in a later analysis came from a VDJ recombination model fitted to out-of-frame rearrangements, and those results were checked against IGoR. In a later analysis, hypergeometric tests were used to score TCR-TCR, TCR-HLA and TCR-CMV co-occurrence, with a repertoire-size bias correction applied to TCR pairs. False discovery rates were estimated in a later analysis by permuting HLA or CMV assignments 20 times. In a later analysis, co-occurring TCRs were grouped with DBSCAN, and TCRdist sequence similarity was added when clustering was performed within HLA-allele-positive subsets. Co-occurrence clustering excluded repertoires with fewer than 30,000 or more than 120,000 public chains, plus five with anomalous nucleotide sharing. Held by TCRdb, this immuneACCESS table contains in-frame sequences only and omits some clones. Under half of the omission traces to an unresolved V gene where checked; the cause of the rest is unknown. The DNA gave D and trimming, while V, J and clone size come from that table. Across this sample there are 90,000 or so clones, with over 75% seen only once. Approximately 2% of the sample lies in the top ten.

Of note for this clone: No cognate antigen has been identified for it. Base qualities are not recorded, but no much larger clone differs from it by a single base.

Sequencing was carried out using PBMCs. The chain employs TRBV19 and TRBJ2-7; matching of 5 bases hints at TRBD2 as the D gene. This TCR was sampled from a boy aged 5-17 years in good health and CMV-seronegative. Here the CDR3 is given as CASSPEEVSGEQYF. In nucleotides, the sequence is TGTGCCAGTAGTCCGGAGGAGGTTTCGGGCGAGCAGTACTTC.